The T cell receptor (beta chain) described here comes from a study of CD8 T cells in ankylosing spondylitis. V was clipped by 0 bases and J by 6 bases, with 12 bases between them. The CDR3 runs 14 residues. Germline loops: CDR1 LNHNV, CDR2 YYDKDF (reference sequence). General study results and limits: The study identified a TCR beta motif of under 10 highly homologous variants that appeared characteristic of ankylosing spondylitis blood. The authors found the disease-linked clones to be CD8+ and relatively rare in peripheral blood. Earlier work had already found some motif variants in reactive arthritis synovial fluid and blood.

TCRdb independently ran MiXCR on the 5' RACE reads; one entry per CDR3 protein. The sample holds 250,000 or so distinct CDR3 sequences; approximately 11% are singletons and the top ten take around 6.5%. As regards this clonotype: Its antigen is not known.

The receptor was derived from a male donor with ankylosing spondylitis or in good health (not recorded which). Sequenced input: blood, either unsorted or a sorted T cell fraction (not recorded which). V is TRBV15 and J is TRBJ2-7, with a possible D match to TRBD2 (5 bases). CDR3 in amino acids: CATSRDRNEGEQYF. CDR3 DNA: TGTGCCACCAGCAGAGACAGGAACGAGGGCGAGCAGTACTTC.